One and the same sample provided the 26 T cell receptor beta chains below, sequenced in a study of T cell responses to AZD1222 COVID-19 vaccine. The assay was immunoSEQ multiplex PCR, and TCRdb's table has in-frame clones only and misses some. The profile shows about 150,000 clones, about 90% of them singletons. Sequencing was performed on peripheral blood, taken 28 days after the second dose of the MenACWY control vaccine. These receptors all come from an adult who received the MenACWY meningococcal vaccine as a control.

The V and J genes are TRBV28 and TRBJ1-4; D ambiguous. The V gene's germline CDR1 is MDHEN and CDR2 SYDVKM. This CDR3 region has 14 residues. The V end was cut by 3 bases, the J end by 5 bases, with 10 bases between. The CDR3 spells CASSFASLNEKLFF. The DNA of the CDR3 is TGTGCCAGCAGTTTCGCCAGCCTAAATGAAAAACTGTTTTTT.

This chain joins TRBV10-2 and TRBJ2-7; TRBD2 agrees at 11 bases. The CDR3 sequence is 13 residues long. CDR1 is WSHSY, CDR2 SAAADI, per germline. Unmatched junction bases numbered 3, after V lost 7 bases and J lost 4 bases. The CDR3 coding sequence is TGCGCCAGCACCCTAGCGGGAGGATACGAGCAGTACTTC. This translates into CASTLAGGYEQYF.

On this clone itself: The sample carries other DNA sequences with the same CDR3. This chain connects TRBV28 to TRBJ1-5; 8 positions match TRBD1. V was clipped by 6 bases and J by 2 bases; unmatched bases: 6. The CDR3 loop spans 15 amino acids. CDR1 and CDR2 from the germline V gene are MDHEN and SYDVKM. The CDR3 reads CASRPDRGGNQPQHF. CDR3 DNA: TGTGCCAGCAGACCCGACAGGGGAGGCAATCAGCCCCAGCATTTT.

This chain links TRBV28 with TRBJ2-7, with 9 bases matching TRBD1. The CDR3 is 15 amino acids. Germline CDR1 reads MDHEN; CDR2 reads SYDVKM. Trimming at V came to 4 bases and at J to 2 bases, leaving 6 bases not matched to a gene. Here the CDR3 DNA reads TGTGCCAGCAGTTCACGCCGGGACAGGGCCTACGAGCAGTACTTC. Translation: CASSSRRDRAYEQYF. The full variable domain, in which reference TRBV28 and TRBJ2-7 provide the parts outside the CDR3, is DVKVTQSSRYLVKRTGEKVFLECVQDMDHENMFWYRQDPGLGLRLIYFSYDVKMKEKGDIPEGYSVSREKKERFSLILESASTNQTSMYLCASSSRRDRAYEQYFGPGTRLTVT.

The rearrangement uses TRBV30 and TRBJ1-5; possibly TRBD1 for D (6 bases). V lost 3 bases, J lost 0 bases, and 18 bases lay in between. Per germline, CDR1 GTSNPN and CDR2 SVGIG (reference sequence). This CDR3 contains 17 residues. CDR3 nucleotides: TGTGCCTGGAGGGCTGGACAGAGTCCATATAGCAATCAGCCCCAGCATTTT. It is translated as CAWRAGQSPYSNQPQHF.

This chain connects TRBV4-3 to TRBJ2-7; D perhaps matches TRBD1 (6 bases). Germline CDR1 LGHNA, CDR2 YSLEER. This CDR3 is 15 amino acids long. V shed 0 bases and J shed 2 bases, with 11 bases lying between them. The CDR3 loop is CASSQDVQGPYEQYF. Written as DNA, the CDR3 is TGCGCCAGCAGCCAAGATGTGCAGGGGCCCTACGAGCAGTACTTC.

This chain uses TRBV5-5 with TRBJ2-7; 9 bases fit TRBD1. The V and J ends lost 1 base and 0 bases, in that order; junction bases with no gene match: 5. Per germline, CDR1 SGHKS and CDR2 YYEKEE (reference sequence). The CDR3 has 16 amino acids. CDR3 sequence (DNA): TGTGCCAGCAGCTTGTCCTGGGACAGGGCCTCCTACGAGCAGTACTTC. Protein sequence: CASSLSWDRASYEQYF.

V gene TRBV28 combines with J gene TRBJ2-7; 8 bases are a match to TRBD2. The CDR3 length is 13 residues. In germline, CDR1 is MDHEN, CDR2 SYDVKM. V dropped 7 bases and J dropped 3; count of bases not matched to a gene: 5. The CDR3 nucleotides are TGTGCCAGCACCCCGGGGGGGTACTACGAGCAGTACTTC. It specifies CASTPGGYYEQYF.

This chain connects TRBV3-1 (or the pseudogene TRBV3-2) to TRBJ2-7; D is undetermined. V lost 2 bases and J 3 bases, leaving 11 bases between the germline ends. The CDR3 contains 14 residues. CDR1 and CDR2 from the germline V gene are LGHDT and YNNKEL (reference sequence). The chain's CDR3 is CASSQLAFVYEQYF. The CDR3 coding sequence is TGTGCCAGCAGCCAATTGGCGTTCGTCTACGAGCAGTACTTC.

The chain carries TRBV3-1 (or the pseudogene TRBV3-2) and TRBJ2-7, with 11 bases aligning to TRBD1. The CDR3 spans 15 residues. Germline CDR1 is LGHDT and CDR2 is YNNKEL (reference sequence). Unmatched junction bases numbered 5, after V lost 1 base and J lost 6 bases. The chain's CDR3 is CASSQVPGQGVEQYF. The CDR3 DNA reads TGTGCCAGCAGCCAAGTCCCGGGACAGGGGGTCGAGCAGTACTTC.

The chain carries TRBV18 and TRBJ2-7; TRBD1 aligns across 8 bases. Germline trimming cut 2 bases from V and 5 bases from J; bases unmatched to any gene: 8. Germline-derived CDR1 and CDR2 are KGHSH and LQKENI. CDR3 size: 15 residues. DNA for the CDR3: TGTGCCAGCTCACCATCGAATAAACAGGGGGACGAGCAGTACTTC. Residues: CASSPSNKQGDEQYF.

This clone was detected once. The rearrangement uses TRBV5-4 and TRBJ2-3; TRBD2 matches 12 bases. The V gene end was trimmed by 2 bases and the J gene end by 6 bases; junction bases not matched to a gene: 4. The CDR3 is made up of 15 amino acids. Germline assignment: CDR1 SGHNT and CDR2 YYREEE (reference sequence). CDR3 in DNA: TGTGCCAGCAGCTTCGGGACTAGCGGGCCCGATACGCAGTATTTT. This encodes CASSFGTSGPDTQYF.

The chain uses TRBV5-1 and TRBJ2-1; no firm D call. Germline V CDR1 and CDR2: SGHRS, YFSETQ. This CDR3 has 14 amino acids. Trimming took off 0 bases at V and 6 bases at J, with 10 bases between the two ends. CDR3 DNA sequence: TGCGCCAGCAGCTTGGTAATAGTTTCCAATGAGCAGTTCTTC. This sequence encodes CASSLVIVSNEQFF.

The chain carries TRBV5-1 and TRBJ1-1; 7 bases line up with TRBD1. CDR1 is SGHRS and CDR2 is YFSETQ in the germline V gene. Unmatched junction bases numbered 9, after V lost 3 bases and J lost 1 base. There are 16 residues in the CDR3. CDR3 nucleotides: TGCGCCAGCAGCTGGGGGCCCGGGACAGAGAACACTGAAGCTTTCTTT. Protein: CASSWGPGTENTEAFF.

CDR3 nucleotide sequence: TGCGCCAGCAGCCAGGGTGACAGGGGGGACTACGAGCAGTACTTC. Translated, it gives CASSQGDRGDYEQYF. The J gene is TRBJ2-7, the V gene TRBV5-1; 9 nucleotides match TRBD1. V trimming: 4 bases; J trimming: 3 bases; junction bases outside the gene matches: 8. Germline V CDR1 and CDR2: SGHRS, YFSETQ. CDR3 size: 15 residues.

This clone showed up just once. This sequence joins TRBV5-4 and TRBJ2-1; the match to TRBD2 covers 11 bases. The CDR3 is made up of 15 amino acids. The V gene end was trimmed by 7 bases and the J gene end by 2 bases; junction bases not matched to a gene: 5. CDR1 is SGHNT, CDR2 YYREEE, per germline (reference sequence). This chain's CDR3 is CASLTSGGPYNEQFF. CDR3 bases: TGTGCCAGCCTTACTAGCGGGGGACCCTACAATGAGCAGTTCTTC.

The chain couples TRBV9 to TRBJ1-1; D is perhaps TRBD1 (5 bases). CDR1 and CDR2 (germline): SGDLS, YYNGEE. The CDR3 sequence is 13 residues long. The V end was cut by 0 bases, the J end by 3 bases, with 6 bases between. The DNA of the CDR3 is TGTGCCAGCAGCGTAGAGGGGTACACTGAAGCTTTCTTT. Translation gives CASSVEGYTEAFF.

This clone was seen more than once but under ten times. V is TRBV6-5 and J is TRBJ1-5; TRBD1 matches at 9 bases. This CDR3 is built from 15 residues. Germline V gene lookup returns CDR1 MNHEY and CDR2 SVGAGI. V gave up 2 bases and J gave up 5 bases; unmatched junction bases: 4. The CDR3 DNA follows: TGTGCCAGCAGTTACACCTGGACAGGGGATCAGCCCCAGCATTTT. As protein: CASSYTWTGDQPQHF.

The DNA of the CDR3 is TGTGCCAGCAGCTTGGTGGGACAGGGGACTGGGGCCAACGTCCTGACTTTC. It is translated as CASSLVGQGTGANVLTF. This sequence joins TRBV5-8 and TRBJ2-6, with 10 bases aligning to TRBD1. Germline CDR1 SGHTS, CDR2 YDEGEE. V gave up 0 bases and J gave up 2 bases; unmatched junction bases: 2. CDR3 length: 17 amino acids.

The V call is TRBV2, the J call TRBJ2-5; D uncertain. The CDR3 contains 14 residues. Trimming stripped 1 base from V and 2 bases from J, with 8 bases between. Germline V lookup: CDR1 SNHLY, CDR2 FYNNEI. CDR3 residues: CASSEVNFQETQYF. The CDR3 coding sequence is TGTGCCAGCAGTGAAGTAAATTTTCAAGAGACCCAGTACTTC.

The chain links TRBV28 to TRBJ1-2, with D unclear. CDR3 length: 12 residues. Germline V gene lookup returns CDR1 MDHEN and CDR2 SYDVKM. V dropped 6 bases and J dropped 3 bases, with 8 bases sitting between them. The DNA of the CDR3 is TGTGCCAGCAGGTTGAGCGACTATGGCTACACCTTC. Protein sequence: CASRLSDYGYTF.

This rearrangement joins TRBV5-1 to TRBJ2-5, with a tentative D call TRBD1 (6 bases). V was pared by 3 bases and J by 1 base, with 10 bases between. Germline CDR1 SGHRS, CDR2 YFSETQ. The CDR3 is 14 residues long. The CDR3 spells CASSSGQPQETQYF. The CDR3 DNA sequence: TGCGCCAGCAGCTCAGGACAGCCCCAAGAGACCCAGTACTTC.

J is TRBJ2-3 and V is TRBV28; D is uncertain. V lost 11 bases, J lost 2 bases, and 14 bases lay in between. CDR1 is MDHEN and CDR2 is SYDVKM in the germline V gene. The CDR3 is 13 amino acids. CDR3 sequence: CAAESTDTDTQYF. The CDR3 DNA reads as TGTGCCGCCGAATCAACAGACACAGATACGCAGTATTTT.

On this clone itself: This may come from a read error, since a much larger clone is one base off. This chain uses TRBV5-6 with TRBJ2-7; D unresolved. V was cut by 4 bases and J by 0 bases, with 2 bases left in between. The CDR3 runs 11 residues. Germline CDR1 is SGHDT and CDR2 is YYEEEE. The CDR3 nucleotides are TGTGCCAGCAGCAACTCCTACGAGCAGTACTTC. Its translation is CASSNSYEQYF.

The chain uses TRBV6-5 and TRBJ1-3; D is ambiguous. The ends were cut back, 3 bases at V and 0 bases at J, with 6 bases in the middle. The CDR3 totals 14 residues. CDR1 is MNHEY and CDR2 is SVGAGI in the germline V gene. The CDR3: CASSYYSSGNTIYF. The CDR3 nucleotides are TGTGCCAGCAGTTATTACAGCTCTGGAAACACCATATATTTT.

V gene TRBV2 combines with J gene TRBJ2-3; D is unresolved. V was cut by 1 base and J by 6 bases, with 8 bases left in between. The CDR3 has 13 residues. CDR1 SNHLY and CDR2 FYNNEI come from the germline V gene. CDR3 bases: TGTGCCAGCAGTGAAGTCCCCAGGGATACGCAGTATTTT. Amino acid sequence: CASSEVPRDTQYF.